A selection of T cell receptor beta chains follows, all from one sample in a study of T cell repertoires in cytomegalovirus infection. TCRdb passed the reads through MiXCR, listing each CDR3 protein once. The sample consists of about 830,000 distinct CDR3 sequences, approximately 32% of them appearing once. For these receptors, no antigen is known. Sequenced material: cultured CD8+ T cells from PBMCs, taken from culture after CMV antigen stimulation. The origin of the receptors is a human donor in good health (CMV status not recorded). Some clones in this sample may be carry-over from other donors' samples. The CDR3 runs from the conserved cysteine through the conserved F or W. D genes are given only for firm matches. Expanded clones get a size class; other rows say once, few or many, or leave the size out.

v_call: TRBV5-6
clone_size: few
j_call: TRBJ2-1
d_call: .
cdr3_nt: TGTGCCAGCAGCTTCTCTTACAGGGGACTTTCCTACAATGAGCAGTTCTTC
cdr3_aa: CASSFSYRGLSYNEQFF

v_call: TRBV7-6
clone_size: .
j_call: TRBJ1-6
d_call: .
cdr3_nt: TGTGCCAGCAGCGAATTTCCGGCGGGAGGTAGAGATTCACCCCTCCACTTT
cdr3_aa: CASSEFPAGGRDSPLHF

v_call: TRBV28
clone_size: .
j_call: TRBJ2-7
d_call: TRBD1
cdr3_nt: TGTGCCAGCAGTTTACCCCGGGACAGTTACGAGCAGTACTTC
cdr3_aa: CASSLPRDSYEQYF

v_call: TRBV9
clone_size: .
j_call: TRBJ1-1
d_call: TRBD1
cdr3_nt: TGTGCCAGCAGCATCGGGACAGGGGTTTCAGGCACTGAAGCTTTCTTT
cdr3_aa: CASSIGTGVSGTEAFF

v_call: TRBV27
clone_size: few
j_call: TRBJ2-1
d_call: .
cdr3_nt: TGTGCCAGCCGGAACCTCCGGGAAACTTCATGGGGGGGGCTCTACAATGAGCAGTTCTTC
cdr3_aa: CASRNLRETSWGGLYNEQFF

v_call: TRBV7-3
clone_size: .
j_call: TRBJ2-1
d_call: .
cdr3_nt: TGTGCCAGCAGCCAAAATAATGGGCAGTTCTTC
cdr3_aa: CASSQNNGQFF

v_call: TRBV23-1
clone_size: .
j_call: TRBJ2-2
d_call: .
cdr3_nt: TGCGCCAGCAGTCAATCGTTTCGACAGTTAGACACCGGGGAGCTGTTTTTT
cdr3_aa: CASSQSFRQLDTGELFF

v_call: TRBV5-4
clone_size: few
j_call: TRBJ2-3
d_call: TRBD2
cdr3_nt: TGTGCCAGCAGCTTGGTCGGTAGCGGGATGTTAGATACGCAGTATTTT
cdr3_aa: CASSLVGSGMLDTQYF

v_call: TRBV7-8
clone_size: many
j_call: TRBJ1-1
d_call: TRBD1
cdr3_nt: TGTGCCAGCAGCTTAGCGCGGACGTTACAGGGGCTCCTGATATACACTGAAGCTTTCTTT
cdr3_aa: CASSLARTLQGLLIYTEAFF

v_call: TRBV14
clone_size: .
j_call: TRBJ1-5
d_call: .
cdr3_nt: TGTACCAGCAGTCCCCTAGTTCCCCGACCCTATAGCAATCAGCCCCAGCATTTT
cdr3_aa: CTSSPLVPRPYSNQPQHF

v_call: TRBV27
clone_size: few
j_call: TRBJ1-6
d_call: .
cdr3_nt: TGTGCCGCGGGACCGCCTAGCTCCTATAATTCACCCCTCCACTTT
cdr3_aa: CAAGPPSSYNSPLHF

v_call: TRBV3-1
clone_size: few
j_call: TRBJ2-3
d_call: .
cdr3_nt: TGTGCCAGCAGCCAAGGAGGCGGGGTCGGAGCAGATACGCAGTATTTT
cdr3_aa: CASSQGGGVGADTQYF

v_call: TRBV7-6
clone_size: many
j_call: TRBJ1-1
d_call: .
cdr3_nt: TGTGCCAGCAGCTTAGATTTTGAAGCTTTCTTT
cdr3_aa: CASSLDFEAFF

v_call: TRBV19
clone_size: .
j_call: TRBJ2-1
d_call: .
cdr3_nt: TGTGTCAGTTGGGGGGCCGGGGATGAGCAGTTCTTC
cdr3_aa: CVSWGAGDEQFF

v_call: TRBV6-6
clone_size: .
j_call: TRBJ2-1
d_call: TRBD1
cdr3_nt: TGTGCCAGCAGTCTACTGGGACAGGGCAATGAGCAGTTCTTC
cdr3_aa: CASSLLGQGNEQFF

v_call: TRBV19
clone_size: few
j_call: TRBJ1-2
d_call: .
cdr3_nt: TGTGCCAGTAGTACCCCCTTCGGCAGCTCCTCGTTAGCTAACTATGGCTACACCTTC
cdr3_aa: CASSTPFGSSSLANYGYTF

v_call: TRBV6-2/TRBV6-3
clone_size: few
j_call: TRBJ2-1
d_call: TRBD2
cdr3_nt: TGTGCCAGCAGTTACACTAGCGGGGATTACAATGAGCAGTTCTTC
cdr3_aa: CASSYTSGDYNEQFF

v_call: TRBV25-1
clone_size: .
j_call: TRBJ2-3
d_call: .
cdr3_nt: TGTGCCAGCAGTGGAATGTTTCGGGTAACCCGAGATCCGCAGTATTTT
cdr3_aa: CASSGMFRVTRDPQYF

v_call: TRBV7-9
clone_size: .
j_call: TRBJ1-5
d_call: .
cdr3_nt: TGTGCCAGCACGCATGGGGGGGCGGGGAGCAATCAGCCCCAGCATTTT
cdr3_aa: CASTHGGAGSNQPQHF

v_call: TRBV4-1
clone_size: many
j_call: TRBJ2-2
d_call: TRBD2
cdr3_nt: TGCGCCAGCAGCCAACCCACTAGCGGGGGGCGGACCGGGGAGCTGTTTTTT
cdr3_aa: CASSQPTSGGRTGELFF